The 13 T cell receptor beta chains below come from one sample, sequenced in a study of T-cell reconstitution after alpha-beta-depleted transplantation in children. During its preparation, the TCRbeta library received unique molecular identifiers. Each CDR3 protein gets one entry after TCRdb re-called the PCR reads with MiXCR. This table has 550,000 to 800,000 distinct CDR3 sequences, roughly 14% appearing once. The specimen comprised PBMCs, sampled before TCRalphabeta/CD19-depleted stem cell transplant. Receptor source: a girl aged 2-15 years with congenital amegakaryocytic thrombocytopenia, due to receive a stem cell transplant.

This clonotype was detected ten times or more. V is TRBV4-1 and J is TRBJ2-1; 13 positions agree with TRBD2. The junction had 13 bases not matched to a gene; V was cut back by 4 bases and J by 1 base. Germline-derived CDR1 and CDR2 are MGHRA and YSYEKL. The CDR3 extends over 20 amino acids. The CDR3 reads CASSPGGTSGTRVSYNEQFF. CDR3 coding DNA: TGCGCCAGCAGCCCCGGGGGGACTAGCGGGACGCGGGTGTCCTACAATGAGCAGTTCTTC.

This clonotype was detected ten times or more. This chain uses TRBV29-1 with TRBJ2-5, with D maybe TRBD1 (5 bases). This CDR3 comprises 15 residues. CDR1 and CDR2 (germline): SQVTM, ANQGSEA. The ends were cut back, 1 base at V and 4 bases at J, with 16 bases in the middle. CDR3 protein: CSVEVIPAGIETQYF. In DNA form, the CDR3 reads TGCAGCGTTGAAGTGATTCCAGCAGGGATAGAGACCCAGTACTTC.

This clonotype was detected many times. The chain is built from TRBV10-3 and TRBJ2-1; D unresolved. The V end was cut by 0 bases, the J end by 5 bases, with 11 bases between. Germline V gives CDR1 ENHRY, CDR2 SYGVKD. CDR3 length equals 15 residues. CDR3 DNA: TGTGCCATCAGTGAGTCGGGTATAGGGCACAATGAGCAGTTCTTC. Translating it yields CAISESGIGHNEQFF.

As to this clonotype: One end of the junction is discordant with germline, which a read error may explain. This chain joins TRBV4-1 and TRBJ2-1; TRBD2 matches at 15 bases. The CDR3 has 19 amino acids. CDR1 and CDR2 from the germline V gene are MGHRA and YSYEKL. CDR3 nucleotide sequence: TGCGCCAGCAGCCCTCCCCGGGGACTAGCGGGAGGTGGGGCGAATGAGCAGTTCTTT. Protein product: CASSPPRGLAGGGANEQFF.

V and J are TRBV2 and TRBJ1-2; a possible D gene is TRBD1 (5 bases). The CDR3 runs to 15 residues. Germline CDR1 reads SNHLY; CDR2 reads FYNNEI. V was cut by 1 base and J by 6 bases, with 15 bases left in between. CDR3 sequence reads: CASSEVRGAMDGYTF. DNA of the CDR3: TGTGCCAGCAGTGAAGTAAGGGGCGCGATGGATGGCTACACCTTC.

This clonotype was seen a few times. V is TRBV5-1 and J is TRBJ2-2; TRBD2 aligns across 8 bases. V was pared by 3 bases and J by 4 bases, with 5 bases of the junction left unmatched. Germline-derived CDR1 and CDR2 are SGHRS and YFSETQ. This CDR3 is 15 amino acids long. CDR3 protein: CASSSTSVVTGELFF. The CDR3 coding sequence is TGCGCCAGCAGCTCGACTAGCGTAGTCACCGGGGAGCTGTTTTTT.

The sample holds many counts of this clonotype. V is TRBV20-1 and J is TRBJ2-1; D is unresolved. This CDR3 has 13 residues. Germline CDR1 and CDR2: DFQATT and SNEGSKA (reference sequence). V lost 2 bases, J lost 3 bases, and 8 bases lay in between. This chain's CDR3 is CSARLPDYNEQFF. The CDR3 DNA follows: TGCAGTGCTAGACTGCCGGACTACAATGAGCAGTTCTTC.

The chain couples TRBV29-1 to TRBJ2-3, with D possibly TRBD2 on 6 matching bases. CDR1 and CDR2 (germline): SQVTM, ANQGSEA. Deletions cut 8 bases from V and 1 base from J, with 22 bases between. CDR3 length: 16 residues. CDR3 in amino acids: CSWGRMAGFGTDTQYF. CDR3 DNA: TGCAGCTGGGGGAGAATGGCGGGATTCGGCACAGATACGCAGTATTTT.

There are many counts of this clonotype. This chain connects TRBV10-3 to TRBJ2-3, with D unclear. V dropped 6 bases and J dropped 0 bases, with 7 bases sitting between them. The CDR3 has 13 amino acids. The germline gives CDR1 ENHRY, CDR2 SYGVKD. Written as DNA, the CDR3 is TGTGCCATCAGCTCCCCCAGCACAGATACGCAGTATTTT. Its translation is CAISSPSTDTQYF.

This clonotype has more than one count but fewer than ten. The chain combines TRBV5-1 with TRBJ2-1, with 10 nucleotides matching TRBD2. CDR3 size: 16 residues. Per germline, CDR1 SGHRS and CDR2 YFSETQ. The trim removed 0 bases at V and 9 bases at J, leaving 9 bases unmatched. The CDR3: CASSLAAGGKGGEQFF. For the CDR3, the DNA is TGCGCCAGCAGCTTGGCAGCGGGAGGGAAGGGGGGTGAGCAGTTCTTC. Full variable domain (outside the CDR3, taken from reference TRBV5-1 and TRBJ2-1): KAGVTQTPRYLIKTRGQQVTLSCSPISGHRSVSWYQQTPGQGLQFLFEYFSETQRNKGNFPGRFSGRQFSNSRSEMNVSTLELGDSALYLCASSLAAGGKGGEQFFGPGTRLTVL.

This clonotype has a count of ten or more. V usage is TRBV20-1 and J usage is TRBJ2-1; 13 bases are shared with TRBD2. J lost 8 bases, V lost 1 base, and 5 bases had no gene match. The CDR3 is 15 amino acids. The germline V gene encodes CDR1 DFQATT and CDR2 SNEGSKA (reference sequence). This chain's CDR3 is CSARGGTSGTHEQFF. CDR3 sequence (DNA): TGCAGTGCTAGAGGGGGGACTAGCGGGACACATGAGCAGTTCTTC.

This clonotype was counted many times. CDR3 coding DNA: TGCGCCAGCAGCCCCGTGTTTGTGGATACGCAGTATTTT. Amino acid sequence: CASSPVFVDTQYF. The rearrangement uses TRBV4-1 and TRBJ2-3; D gene unclear. Germline V gene sequence: CDR1 MGHRA, CDR2 YSYEKL. This CDR3 is built from 13 residues. V dropped 4 bases and J dropped 6 bases, with 11 bases sitting between them.

The rearrangement joins TRBV20-1 to TRBJ2-1; TRBD2 matches at 8 bases. The CDR3 is 14 amino acids. The V and J ends lost 3 bases and 2 bases, in that order; junction bases with no gene match: 3. Germline loops: CDR1 DFQATT, CDR2 SNEGSKA (reference sequence). As DNA, the CDR3 is TGCAGTGCTAGCGGACTAGCTCCCTACAATGAGCAGTTCTTC. It translates to CSASGLAPYNEQFF.